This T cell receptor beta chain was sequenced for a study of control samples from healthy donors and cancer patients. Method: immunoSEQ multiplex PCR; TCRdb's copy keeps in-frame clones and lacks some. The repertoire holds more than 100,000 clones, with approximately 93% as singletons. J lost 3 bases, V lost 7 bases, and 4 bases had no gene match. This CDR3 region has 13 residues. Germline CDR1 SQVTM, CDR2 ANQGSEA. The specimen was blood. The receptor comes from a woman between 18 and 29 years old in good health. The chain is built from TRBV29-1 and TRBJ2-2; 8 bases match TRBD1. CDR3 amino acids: CSARGLYTGELFF. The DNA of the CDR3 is TGCAGCGCCAGGGGGCTGTACACCGGGGAGCTGTTTTTT.